What follows describes a single T cell receptor beta chain. No antigen is known for it. The data are from a study of monozygotic twins with inflammatory bowel disease. Per the germline V gene, CDR1 is SGHRS and CDR2 is YFSETQ. The CDR3 loop spans 15 amino acids. From the 5' RACE reads, TCRdb lists one entry per CDR3 protein and no DNA. This sample's table reports about 160,000 distinct CDR3 sequences. Study-level results: It was in IBD patients that TCRbeta diversity (inverse Simpson) was lower than in healthy co-twins. Patient repertoires may carry noise from differing immunosuppressive treatments.

The chain combines TRBV5-1 with TRBJ2-1; the TCRdb D gene call, TRBD2, has no DNA to confirm it. The specimen sequenced was blood. The TCR comes from a human donor with ulcerative colitis or Crohn's disease, or a healthy co-twin of an affected twin (not recorded which). The CDR3 loop reads CASSLLAGDDNEQFF.